This TCR beta chain was sequenced during a study of blood T cell repertoires in COVID-19. In the study overall: Material from acute and convalescent COVID-19 was sourced from the United States, Italy and Spain. T cells, B-cell-depleted T cells, or PBMCs provided the cDNA or gDNA that served as material.

Original data processing: Amplification of reference gene primers was used by the study to estimate nucleated cell counts. Clones were read by immunoSEQ multiplex PCR, and TCRdb kept only the in-frame ones, dropping some. Clone size and the V and J calls come from that table; the DNA yielded D and trimming. The sample comprises about 140,000 clones, over 75% of which are singletons, and around 2.9% rests with the top ten. The material sequenced was peripheral blood. The clonotype originates from a man aged 45 to 65 with acute or convalescent COVID-19.

CDR3 coding DNA: TGTGCCAGCCCTGAGTCCCTAACTGGGGAGCTGTTTTTT. Translating it yields CASPESLTGELFF. The V gene is TRBV6-5, the J gene TRBJ2-2; D not resolved. V dropped 8 bases and J dropped 8 bases, with 15 bases sitting between them. The CDR3 spans 13 residues. Per germline, CDR1 MNHEY and CDR2 SVGAGI.